The rows below give T cell receptor beta chains drawn from one sample of a study of glioma-infiltrating T cells. TCRdb independently ran MiXCR on the multiplex PCR reads; one entry per CDR3 protein. Of more than 3,000 distinct CDR3 sequences listed, roughly 28% are singletons. Specimen: glioma tissue, nonneoplastic brain tissue, or PBMCs (not recorded which). These receptors were obtained from a human donor with low-grade glioma or glioblastoma, undergoing nonglioma brain surgery, or in good health (not recorded which). The CDR3 runs from the conserved cysteine through the conserved F or W. D genes are given only for firm matches. The size of a clone is reported for some rows only, either as once, few or many, or as a class for expanded clones.

abundance	j_gene	v_gene	d_gene	CDR3nt	CDR3aa
many	TRBJ2-7	TRBV19	.	TGTGCCAGTAGTCTGCGGAGTACCGACGAGCAGTACTTC	CASSLRSTDEQYF
.	TRBJ2-7	TRBV6-1	TRBD2	TGTGCCAGCAGCCCACACGGGACTAGCGGGGGCCGCCTGAGCTCCTACGAGCAGTACTTC	CASSPHGTSGGRLSSYEQYF
many	TRBJ2-7	TRBV12-3/TRBV12-4	.	TGTGCCAGCAGCTCTTACCGAGGGAGCCCCTACGAGCAGTACTTC	CASSSYRGSPYEQYF
medium-sized	TRBJ2-7	TRBV19	.	TGTGCCAGTAGTATGCGAAGTTTGGCCGAGCAGTACTTC	CASSMRSLAEQYF
many	TRBJ1-3	TRBV6-1	TRBD1	TGTGCCAGCAGGGCGGGACAGGGGATGGCGTACACCATATATTTT	CASRAGQGMAYTIYF
many	TRBJ1-2	TRBV4-3	.	TGCGCCAGCAGCCAAATCGTGGGGGCGCATGGCTACACCTTC	CASSQIVGAHGYTF
many	TRBJ1-1	TRBV18	TRBD1	TGTGCCAGCTCACAGGTACAGGGGAAGAGTACTGAAGCTTTCTTT	CASSQVQGKSTEAFF
many	TRBJ2-6	TRBV19	.	TGTGCCAGTAGTATCAGCAGTAGCTCTGGGGCCAACGTCCTGACTTTC	CASSISSSSGANVLTF
many	TRBJ1-2	TRBV12-3/TRBV12-4	.	TGTGCCAGCAGTTTTTCAATGTCCAGGCTGACCGGTACTAACTATGGCTACACCTTC	CASSFSMSRLTGTNYGYTF
many	TRBJ2-5	TRBV7-9	.	TGTGCCAGCAACCCACCTGATTACGAGACCCAGTACTTC	CASNPPDYETQYF
many	TRBJ2-7	TRBV5-1	.	TGCGCCAGCAGCTTGGTCCTAGCGCCCTACGAGCAGTACTTC	CASSLVLAPYEQYF
many	TRBJ2-1	TRBV5-4	TRBD2	TGTGCCAGCAGCTTGGGCGGGGGGGCATACAATGAGCAGTTCTTC	CASSLGGGAYNEQFF
.	TRBJ1-1	TRBV5-6	.	TGTGCCAGCAGCTTAGTTACAGGGCTCACTGAAGCTTTCTTT	CASSLVTGLTEAFF
once	TRBJ2-3	TRBV6-1	.	TGTGCCAGCAGTGAAGCCACTACTACAGATAAGCAGTATTTT	CASSEATTTDKQYF
.	TRBJ1-1	TRBV5-1	.	TGCGCCAGCAGGGCTGGGGGAGGACACACTGAAGCTTTCTTT	CASRAGGGHTEAFF
once	TRBJ1-1	TRBV20-1	TRBD1	TGCAGTACCGCGAGACAGGGGAGGAACACTGAAGCTTTCTTT	CSTARQGRNTEAFF
many	TRBJ1-4	TRBV5-4	.	TGTGCCAGCAGCTTAGGAAATGCTGAAAAACTGTTTTTT	CASSLGNAEKLFF
medium-sized	TRBJ1-2	TRBV4-1	TRBD1	TGCGCCAGCAGCCAAGAGACAGGGGACTATGGCTACACCTTC	CASSQETGDYGYTF
.	TRBJ2-7	TRBV30	TRBD1	TGTGCCTGGAGAAGAACAGGGGTCTACGAGCAGTACTTC	CAWRRTGVYEQYF
.	TRBJ1-2	TRBV4-1	.	.	CASSQNIGQSYEQYFGPGTSEGTF
.	TRBJ2-7	TRBV6-1	.	TGTGCCAGCAGCGAAGTGAGGACAGTGACCTACGAGCAGTACTTC	CASSEVRTVTYEQYF
.	TRBJ1-2	TRBV10-3	.	TGTGCCAGCAGTTACGCGGGGGGCAGCTATGGCTACACCTTC	CASSYAGGSYGYTF
medium-sized	TRBJ2-3	TRBV20-1	.	TGCAGTGCTAGAGCCACCGGGCCAGGGACGGGGTCCACAGATACGCAGTATTTT	CSARATGPGTGSTDTQYF
.	TRBJ2-1	TRBV7-3	TRBD2	TGTGCCAGCAGCTTAGGAGCGGGGGGGCCTGGGAGCGAGCAGTTCTTC	CASSLGAGGPGSEQFF
medium-sized	TRBJ1-1	TRBV20-1	.	TGCAGTGCTAGAGAGGCAGGGCACACTGAAGCTTTCTTT	CSAREAGHTEAFF
medium-sized	TRBJ2-7	TRBV6-1	TRBD1	TGTGCCAGCAGCCGACAGGGCTACGAGCAGTACTTC	CASSRQGYEQYF
many	TRBJ1-1	TRBV5-1	TRBD1	TGCGCCAGCAGAGTTGGACAGGGCGACACTGAAGCTTTCTTT	CASRVGQGDTEAFF
.	TRBJ1-1	TRBV7-9	.	TGTGCCAGCAGCTTGGAGCAGGGGCCTTGGACTGAAGCTTTCTTT	CASSLEQGPWTEAFF
.	TRBJ1-2	TRBV10-3	.	TGTGCCATCACCCCGAGCCACTATGACTACACCTTC	CAITPSHYDYTF
.	TRBJ1-5	TRBV20-1	.	TGCAGTGCTGCTTGGGACAACGATCGGCCCCAGCATTTT	CSAAWDNDRPQHF
many	TRBJ1-1	TRBV5-4	.	TGTGCCAGCAGCTTGTCCGTGAACACTGAAGCTTTCTTT	CASSLSVNTEAFF
medium-sized	TRBJ1-3	TRBV6-8	.	TGTGCCAGCAGTTCCCACGGGGGACCTGACCTGGGTGGAAACACCATATATTTT	CASSSHGGPDLGGNTIYF
many	TRBJ1-3	TRBV7-8	.	TGTGCCAGCAGCTTAGTAGGTAGTGGAAACACCATATATTTT	CASSLVGSGNTIYF
.	TRBJ2-6	TRBV19	.	TGTGCCAGTAGTATCAGCAGTAGCTGGGGGGCCAACGTCCTGACTTTC	CASSISSSWGANVLTF
.	TRBJ1-1	TRBV6-2/TRBV6-3	.	TGTGCCAGCAGTTACTCGTCAGGGTCCCGGAACACTGAAGCTTGCTTT	CASSYSSGSRNTEACF
.	TRBJ1-1	TRBV30	.	TGTGCCTGGAGTGGTGGTGGGGATTCTTTCTTT	CAWSGGGDSFF
many	TRBJ1-6	TRBV6-1	TRBD1	TGTGCCAGCAGTCGGACAGGCTTAAATTCACCCCTCCACTTT	CASSRTGLNSPLHF